Listed below are T cell receptor beta chains from one sample, sequenced in a study of naive and memory T cell subsets. TCRdb analysed the 5' RACE reads with MiXCR anew, one entry per CDR3 protein. The sample has tens of thousands of distinct CDR3 sequences; roughly 25% are singletons. The receptors come from a female donor in good health. CDR3s include the opening cysteine and the closing phenylalanine or tryptophan. The order of the fields is D gene, clone size, V gene, J gene, CDR3 protein, CDR3 DNA. A D gene is named only where the DNA matches it firmly. Rows may omit the clone size; those that give it use once, few, many or a size class.

TRBD2	medium-sized	TRBV25-1	TRBJ2-1	CASRLAGEQFF	TGTGCCAGCAGGTTAGCGGGGGAGCAGTTCTTC
TRBD2	few	TRBV29-1	TRBJ2-3	CSVVSGIRTDTQYF	TGCAGCGTAGTGAGCGGGATCCGCACAGATACGCAGTATTTT
-	-	TRBV7-9	TRBJ2-7	CASSPRTGTYEQYF	TGTGCCAGCAGCCCCCGGACGGGGACCTACGAGCAGTACTTC
-	medium-sized	TRBV20-1	TRBJ2-7	CSACGTAIDEQYF	TGCAGCGCATGCGGGACGGCTATCGACGAGCAGTACTTC
-	few	TRBV7-9	TRBJ2-5	CASSSPTPETQYF	TGTGCCAGCAGCTCACCGACCCCCGAGACCCAGTACTTC
TRBD2	many	TRBV4-3	TRBJ2-3	CASSYTSGSFHTQYF	TGCGCCAGCAGCTATACTAGCGGGAGCTTCCATACGCAGTATTTT
-	many	TRBV10-1	TRBJ2-7	CASSRSSYEQYF	TGCGCCAGCAGTAGGAGCTCCTACGAGCAGTACTTC
TRBD2	many	TRBV29-1	TRBJ2-5	CSVEARGGQETQYF	TGCAGCGTTGAAGCCCGGGGGGGGCAGGAGACCCAGTACTTC
-	-	TRBV29-1	TRBJ1-1	CSLKGWNTEAFF	TGCAGCCTGAAGGGTTGGAACACTGAAGCTTTCTTT
TRBD2	-	TRBV6-2/TRBV6-3	TRBJ2-3	CASSYGRESGTQYF	TGTGCCAGCAGTTACGGGCGGGAGTCTGGAACGCAGTATTTT
-	many	TRBV5-6	TRBJ2-5	CASSWDFKETQYF	TGTGCCAGCAGCTGGGACTTCAAAGAGACCCAGTACTTC
-	many	TRBV20-1	TRBJ2-7	CSASGGPREQYF	TGCAGTGCTAGCGGGGGCCCGCGAGAGCAGTACTTC
TRBD1	many	TRBV20-1	TRBJ2-7	CSAGGTGSYYEQYF	TGCAGTGCTGGTGGGACAGGGTCGTATTACGAGCAGTACTTC
TRBD2	many	TRBV6-6	TRBJ2-3	CASRLAGGRSDTQYF	TGTGCCAGCAGACTAGCGGGGGGGAGGTCAGATACGCAGTATTTT
-	medium-sized	TRBV4-3	TRBJ2-1	CASSQDLGLSSYNEQFF	TGCGCCAGCAGCCAAGATTTGGGACTGAGCTCCTACAATGAGCAGTTCTTC
TRBD2	medium-sized	TRBV5-4	TRBJ2-5	CASSFLSGVNQETQYF	TGTGCCAGCAGCTTTCTTAGCGGGGTGAACCAAGAGACCCAGTACTTC
-	-	TRBV29-1	TRBJ2-7	CSVGRDAYEQYF	TGCAGCGTTGGCCGGGACGCCTACGAGCAGTACTTC
TRBD2	-	TRBV10-3	TRBJ2-7	CAISGTRREQYF	TGTGCCATCAGCGGGACTAGACGCGAGCAGTACTTC
-	many	TRBV2	TRBJ1-5	CASSDGLAKAQHF	TGTGCCAGCAGCGACGGCCTTGCTAAGGCCCAGCATTTT
-	-	TRBV29-1	TRBJ2-2	CSVSSVGHNTGELFF	TGCAGCGTCAGCTCCGTAGGGCATAACACCGGGGAGCTGTTTTTT
-	medium-sized	TRBV30	TRBJ2-1	CQRAGRRTYNEQFF	TGTCAACGGGCGGGAAGGCGGACCTACAATGAGCAGTTCTTC
-	many	TRBV12-3/TRBV12-4	TRBJ2-5	CASSLGASTETQYF	TGTGCCAGCAGTTTAGGGGCTAGCACAGAGACCCAGTACTTC
TRBD1	-	TRBV6-5	TRBJ2-3	CASRPKTGVVADTQYF	TGTGCCAGCAGGCCGAAGACAGGGGTAGTGGCAGATACGCAGTATTTT
-	medium-sized	TRBV12-3/TRBV12-4	TRBJ2-5	CASTLGLQMAQYF	TGTGCCAGCACCCTAGGACTTCAGATGGCCCAGTACTTC
TRBD1	-	TRBV30	TRBJ2-5	CAWSEAGRDSTETQYF	TGTGCCTGGAGTGAGGCCGGAAGGGACAGTACAGAGACCCAGTACTTC
-	once	TRBV29-1	TRBJ2-7	CSVGDTYEQYF	TGCAGCGTGGGGGACACCTACGAGCAGTACTTC
TRBD2	few	TRBV10-3	TRBJ2-3	CAISEDGGDTDTQYF	TGTGCCATCAGTGAAGACGGGGGGGACACAGATACGCAGTATTTT
TRBD2	-	TRBV9	TRBJ2-3	CASSFGLAGGDTQYF	TGTGCCAGCAGCTTTGGGCTAGCGGGGGGAGATACGCAGTATTTT
TRBD2	medium-sized	TRBV5-3	TRBJ2-5	CARSSRTREGGVETQYF	TGTGCCAGAAGCTCGAGGACCCGCGAGGGAGGGGTGGAGACCCAGTACTTC
-	few	TRBV7-3	TRBJ1-6	CASSSTGPGSPLHF	TGTGCCAGCAGCTCCACAGGCCCTGGGTCACCCCTCCACTTT
-	many	TRBV7-6	TRBJ1-1	CASSPRAGLAEAFF	TGTGCCAGCAGTCCACGCGCAGGGTTGGCTGAAGCTTTCTTT
TRBD1	-	TRBV12-3/TRBV12-4	TRBJ1-1	CASSYRGMNTEAFF	TGTGCCAGCAGCTACAGGGGAATGAACACTGAAGCTTTCTTT
TRBD2	-	TRBV6-1	TRBJ2-3	CASSEEAGGADTQYF	TGTGCCAGCAGTGAAGAAGCGGGGGGCGCAGATACGCAGTATTTT
-	medium-sized	TRBV12-3/TRBV12-4	TRBJ1-1	CASSWGRDLTEAFF	TGTGCCAGCAGTTGGGGGCGCGACCTCACTGAAGCTTTCTTT
-	-	TRBV7-9	TRBJ2-1	CASSLPQKSYNEQFF	TGTGCCAGCAGCTTACCGCAAAAATCCTACAATGAGCAGTTCTTC
TRBD1	-	TRBV6-4	TRBJ2-1	CASSDRTGIYNEQFF	TGTGCCAGCAGTGACCGGACAGGGATATACAATGAGCAGTTCTTC
-	-	TRBV6-5	TRBJ1-6	CASRLGPGNSPLHF	TGTGCCAGCAGATTGGGCCCGGGCAATTCACCCCTCCACTTT
-	many	TRBV7-3	TRBJ2-7	CASSPTGTGEQYF	TGTGCCAGCAGCCCGACAGGGACTGGCGAGCAGTACTTC
-	-	TRBV12-3/TRBV12-4	TRBJ2-2	CASAVPGPGNAGELFF	TGTGCCAGCGCAGTCCCTGGCCCTGGGAACGCCGGGGAGCTGTTTTTT
-	-	TRBV29-1	TRBJ2-7	CSVRDTSEQYF	TGCAGCGTTAGGGACACCTCCGAGCAGTACTTC
TRBD2	-	TRBV6-2/TRBV6-3	TRBJ2-3	CASGLAGADTQYF	TGTGCCAGCGGACTAGCGGGAGCAGATACGCAGTATTTT
TRBD2	-	TRBV6-5	TRBJ2-3	CASRRLAGDWSTDTQYF	TGTGCCAGCAGGAGACTAGCGGGAGATTGGAGCACAGATACGCAGTATTTT
TRBD2	-	TRBV20-1	TRBJ2-7	CSGGKGLAGVYEQYF	TGCAGTGGGGGAAAGGGACTAGCGGGAGTCTACGAGCAGTACTTC
-	few	TRBV20-1	TRBJ2-5	CSAIAVAEETQYF	TGCAGTGCTATCGCCGTAGCCGAAGAGACCCAGTACTTC
-	few	TRBV12-3/TRBV12-4	TRBJ1-1	CATFDTPNTEAFF	TGTGCCACTTTCGACACACCAAACACTGAAGCTTTCTTT
-	-	TRBV29-1	TRBJ2-2	CSVPSTGFSFTGELFF	TGCAGCGTTCCTTCTACAGGGTTTTCTTTCACCGGGGAGCTGTTTTTT